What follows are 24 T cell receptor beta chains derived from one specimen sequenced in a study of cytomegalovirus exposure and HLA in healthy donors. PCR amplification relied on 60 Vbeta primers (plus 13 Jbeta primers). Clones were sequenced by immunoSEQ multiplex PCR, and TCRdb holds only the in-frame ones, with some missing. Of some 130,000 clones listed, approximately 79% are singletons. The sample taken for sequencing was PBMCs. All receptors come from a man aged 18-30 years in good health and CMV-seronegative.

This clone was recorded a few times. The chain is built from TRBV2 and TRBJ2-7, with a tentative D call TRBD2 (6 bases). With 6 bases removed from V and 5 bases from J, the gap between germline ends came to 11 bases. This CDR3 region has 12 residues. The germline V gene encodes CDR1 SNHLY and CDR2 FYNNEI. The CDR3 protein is CASRGGSHEQYF. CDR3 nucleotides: TGTGCCAGCAGAGGAGGGTCCCACGAGCAGTACTTC. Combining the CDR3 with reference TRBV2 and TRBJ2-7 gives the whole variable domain EPEVTQTPSHQVTQMGQEVILRCVPISNHLYFYWYRQILGQKVEFLVSFYNNEISEKSEIFDDQFSVERPDGSNFTLKIRSTKLEDSAMYFCASRGGSHEQYFGPGTRLTVT.

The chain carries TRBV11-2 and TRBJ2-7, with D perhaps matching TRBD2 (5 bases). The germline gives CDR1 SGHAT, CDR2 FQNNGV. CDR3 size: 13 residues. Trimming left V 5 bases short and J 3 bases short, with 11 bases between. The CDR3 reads CASSLAGIYEQYF. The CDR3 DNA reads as TGTGCCAGCAGCCTAGCAGGAATCTACGAGCAGTACTTC.

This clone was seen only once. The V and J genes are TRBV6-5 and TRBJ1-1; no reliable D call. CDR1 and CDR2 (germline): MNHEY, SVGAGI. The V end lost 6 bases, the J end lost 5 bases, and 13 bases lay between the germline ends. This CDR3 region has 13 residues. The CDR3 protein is CASRARGETEAFF. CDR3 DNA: TGTGCCAGCAGAGCCCGGGGTGAGACTGAAGCTTTCTTT.

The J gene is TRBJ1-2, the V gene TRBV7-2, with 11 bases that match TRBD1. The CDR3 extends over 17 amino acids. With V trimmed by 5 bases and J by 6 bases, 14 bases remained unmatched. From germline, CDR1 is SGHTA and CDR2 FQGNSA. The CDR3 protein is CASSPRLGGQGANGYTF. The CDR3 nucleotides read TGTGCCAGCAGCCCACGCTTAGGCGGACAGGGGGCGAATGGCTACACCTTC.

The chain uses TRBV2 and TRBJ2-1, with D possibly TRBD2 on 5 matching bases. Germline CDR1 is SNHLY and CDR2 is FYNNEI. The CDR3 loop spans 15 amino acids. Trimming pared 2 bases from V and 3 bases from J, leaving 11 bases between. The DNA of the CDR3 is TGTGCCAGCAGTGAAAGGGTCCGGGGCTACAATGAGCAGTTCTTC. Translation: CASSERVRGYNEQFF.

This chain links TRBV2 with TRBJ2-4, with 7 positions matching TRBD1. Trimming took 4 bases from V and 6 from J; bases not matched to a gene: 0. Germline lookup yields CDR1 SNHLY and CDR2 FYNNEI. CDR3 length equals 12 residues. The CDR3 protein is CASSGQGNIQYF. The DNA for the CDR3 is TGTGCCAGCAGTGGACAGGGAAACATTCAGTACTTC.

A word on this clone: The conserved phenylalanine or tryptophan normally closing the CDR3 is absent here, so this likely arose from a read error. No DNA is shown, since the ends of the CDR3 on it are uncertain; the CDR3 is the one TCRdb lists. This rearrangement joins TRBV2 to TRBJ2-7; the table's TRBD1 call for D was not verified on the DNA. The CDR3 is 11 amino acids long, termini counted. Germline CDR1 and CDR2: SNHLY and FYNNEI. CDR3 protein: CASRTEGDRDL.

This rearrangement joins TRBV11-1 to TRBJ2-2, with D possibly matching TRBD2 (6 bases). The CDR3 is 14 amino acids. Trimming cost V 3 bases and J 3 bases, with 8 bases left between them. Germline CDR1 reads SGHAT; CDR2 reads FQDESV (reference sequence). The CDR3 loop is CASSFGGYTGELFF. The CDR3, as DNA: TGTGCCAGCAGCTTTGGGGGGTACACCGGGGAGCTGTTTTTT.

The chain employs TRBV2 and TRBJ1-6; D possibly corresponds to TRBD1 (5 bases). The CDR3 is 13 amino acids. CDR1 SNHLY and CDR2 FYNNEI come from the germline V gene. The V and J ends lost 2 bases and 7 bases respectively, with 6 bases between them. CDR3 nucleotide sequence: TGTGCCAGCAGTGAAAGACAGAATTCACCCCTCCACTTT. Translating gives CASSERQNSPLHF.

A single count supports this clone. CDR3 coding DNA: TGCAGTGGGACAGGGCCATTCACAGATACGCAGTATTTT. It encodes CSGTGPFTDTQYF. This rearrangement joins TRBV29-1 to TRBJ2-3; TRBD1 matches 9 bases. CDR1 SQVTM and CDR2 ANQGSEA come from the germline V gene. This CDR3 comprises 13 residues.

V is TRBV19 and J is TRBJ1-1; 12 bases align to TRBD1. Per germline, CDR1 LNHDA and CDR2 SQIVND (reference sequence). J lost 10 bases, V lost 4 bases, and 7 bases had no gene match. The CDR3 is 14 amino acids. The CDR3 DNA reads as TGTGCCAGTAGTACGGCGGGACAGGGGGCTAGAGCTTTCTTT. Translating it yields CASSTAGQGARAFF.

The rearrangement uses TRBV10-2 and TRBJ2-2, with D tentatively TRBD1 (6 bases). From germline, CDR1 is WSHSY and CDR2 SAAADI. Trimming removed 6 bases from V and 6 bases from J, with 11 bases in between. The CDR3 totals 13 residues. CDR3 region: CASSLKGAGELFF. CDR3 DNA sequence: TGCGCCAGCAGCTTAAAGGGGGCCGGGGAGCTGTTTTTT.

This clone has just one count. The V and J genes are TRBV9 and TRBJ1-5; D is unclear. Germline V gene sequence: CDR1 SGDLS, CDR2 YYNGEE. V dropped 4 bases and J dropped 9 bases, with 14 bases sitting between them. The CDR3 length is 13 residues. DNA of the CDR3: TGTGCCAGCAGCCCTTCAACGGGTGTGCCCCAGCATTTT. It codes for CASSPSTGVPQHF.

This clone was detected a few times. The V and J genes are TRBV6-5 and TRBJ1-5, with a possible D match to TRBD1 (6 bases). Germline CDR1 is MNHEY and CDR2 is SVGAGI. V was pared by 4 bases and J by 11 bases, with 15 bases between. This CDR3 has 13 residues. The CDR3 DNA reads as TGTGCCAGCAGTTCAACAGGGCCCAAAGCCCAGCATTTT. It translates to CASSSTGPKAQHF.

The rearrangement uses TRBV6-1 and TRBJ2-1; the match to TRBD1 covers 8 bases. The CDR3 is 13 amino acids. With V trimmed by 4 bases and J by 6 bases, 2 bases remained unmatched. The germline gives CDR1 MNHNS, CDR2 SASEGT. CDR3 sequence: CASSGTGGNEQFF. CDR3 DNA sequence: TGTGCCAGCAGTGGAACAGGGGGCAATGAGCAGTTCTTC.

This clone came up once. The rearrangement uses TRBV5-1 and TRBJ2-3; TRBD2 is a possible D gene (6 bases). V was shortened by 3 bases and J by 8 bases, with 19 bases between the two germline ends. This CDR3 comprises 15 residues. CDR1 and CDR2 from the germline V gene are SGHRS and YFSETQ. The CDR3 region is CASSSPGTPQSTQYF. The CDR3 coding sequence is TGCGCCAGCAGCTCTCCCGGGACTCCTCAGTCTACGCAGTATTTT. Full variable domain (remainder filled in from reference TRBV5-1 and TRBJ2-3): KAGVTQTPRYLIKTRGQQVTLSCSPISGHRSVSWYQQTPGQGLQFLFEYFSETQRNKGNFPGRFSGRQFSNSRSEMNVSTLELGDSALYLCASSSPGTPQSTQYFGPGTRLTVL.

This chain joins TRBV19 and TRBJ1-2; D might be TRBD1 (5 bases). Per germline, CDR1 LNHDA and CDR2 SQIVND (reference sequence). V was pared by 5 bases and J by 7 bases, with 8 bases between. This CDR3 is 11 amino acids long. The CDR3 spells CASSSRAGYTF. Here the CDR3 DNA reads TGTGCCAGTAGTTCCAGGGCTGGCTACACCTTC.

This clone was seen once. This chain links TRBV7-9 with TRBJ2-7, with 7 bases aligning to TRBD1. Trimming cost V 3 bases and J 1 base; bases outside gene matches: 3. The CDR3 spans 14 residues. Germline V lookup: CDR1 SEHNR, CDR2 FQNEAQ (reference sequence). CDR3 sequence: CASSLDRTSYEQYF. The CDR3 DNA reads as TGTGCCAGCAGCTTGGACAGGACATCCTACGAGCAGTACTTC.

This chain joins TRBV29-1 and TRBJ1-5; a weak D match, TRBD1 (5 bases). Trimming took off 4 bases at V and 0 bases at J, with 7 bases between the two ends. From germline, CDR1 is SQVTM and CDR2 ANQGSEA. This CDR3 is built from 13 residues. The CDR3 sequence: CSVGGDSNQPQHF. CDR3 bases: TGCAGCGTTGGGGGGGATAGCAATCAGCCCCAGCATTTT.

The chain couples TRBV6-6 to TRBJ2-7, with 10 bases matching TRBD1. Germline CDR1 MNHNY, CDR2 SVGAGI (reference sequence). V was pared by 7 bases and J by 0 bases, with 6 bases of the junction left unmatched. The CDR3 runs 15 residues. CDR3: CASTKWTGGSYEQYF. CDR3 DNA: TGTGCCAGCACTAAATGGACAGGGGGCTCCTACGAGCAGTACTTC.

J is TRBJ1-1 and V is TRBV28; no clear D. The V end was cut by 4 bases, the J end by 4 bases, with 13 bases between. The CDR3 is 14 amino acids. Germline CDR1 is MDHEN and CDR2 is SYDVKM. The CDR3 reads CASSSPGGFTEAFF. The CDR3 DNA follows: TGTGCCAGCAGTTCCCCCGGAGGGTTCACTGAAGCTTTCTTT.

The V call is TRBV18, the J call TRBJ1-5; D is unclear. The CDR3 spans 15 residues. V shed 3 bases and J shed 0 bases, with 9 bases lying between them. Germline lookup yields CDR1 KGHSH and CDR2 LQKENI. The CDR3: CASSPYEGSNQPQHF. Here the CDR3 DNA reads TGTGCCAGCTCACCGTATGAGGGTAGCAATCAGCCCCAGCATTTT.

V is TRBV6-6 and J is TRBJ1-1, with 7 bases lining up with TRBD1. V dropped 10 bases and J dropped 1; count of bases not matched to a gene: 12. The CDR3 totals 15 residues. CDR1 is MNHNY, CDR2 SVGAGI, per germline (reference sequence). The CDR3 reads CATKLRQGENTEAFF. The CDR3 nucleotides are TGTGCCACCAAGCTGCGACAGGGTGAGAACACTGAAGCTTTCTTT.

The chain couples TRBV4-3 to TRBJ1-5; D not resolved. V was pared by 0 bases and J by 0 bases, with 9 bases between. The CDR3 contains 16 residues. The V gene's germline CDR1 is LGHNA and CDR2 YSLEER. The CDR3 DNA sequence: TGCGCCAGCAGCCAAGATCTTTCACTTAGCAATCAGCCCCAGCATTTT. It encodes CASSQDLSLSNQPQHF.